The entry below describes one T cell receptor beta chain. The antigen is undetermined. This table comes from immunoSEQ multiplex PCR, and its TCRdb copy is limited to in-frame clones, with some not included. The profile covers about 190,000 clones, with approximately 84% appearing a single time and over 5.5% taken by the ten largest. This sample was included in a study of cytomegalovirus exposure and HLA in healthy donors. General study results and limits: The classifier reportedly diagnosed cytomegalovirus status with high sensitivity and specificity.

From germline, CDR1 is KGHSH and CDR2 LQKENI. Trimming shortened V by 6 bases and J by 3 bases, and 9 bases separated the two germline ends. The CDR3 totals 13 residues. This clonotype originated in a man aged 18 to 35 in good health and CMV-seropositive. The specimen sequenced was PBMCs. V and J are TRBV18 and TRBJ2-1; weak D call: TRBD2 (6 bases). The CDR3 region is CASSPGSYNEQFF. The CDR3 DNA sequence: TGTGCCAGCTCGCCCGGGAGCTACAATGAGCAGTTCTTC.